These 5 T cell receptor beta chains were sequenced from one sample in a study of blood T cell repertoires in COVID-19. Libraries were prepared by immunoSEQ multiplex PCR; TCRdb keeps only in-frame clonotypes and omits some of them. The sample yields 95,000 or so clones, around 79% seen once. Input material: peripheral blood. Receptors originate from a woman older than 75 with active or convalescent COVID-19.

This clone came up a few times. V gene TRBV24-1 combines with J gene TRBJ1-2; maybe TRBD1 (6 bases). V lost 4 bases to trimming and J lost 7 bases, with 12 bases between them. This CDR3 comprises 13 residues. Germline V lookup: CDR1 KGHDR, CDR2 SFDVKD. The CDR3 bases are TGTGCCACCAGTGAACAAGGGGGACGTGGCTACACCTTC. Protein product: CATSEQGGRGYTF.

The chain is built from TRBV29-1 and TRBJ2-1; possibly TRBD2 for D (6 bases). The CDR3 runs to 15 residues. Trimming cost V 3 bases and J 0 bases, with 12 bases left between them. The germline V gene has CDR1 SQVTM and CDR2 ANQGSEA. In DNA form, the CDR3 reads TGCAGCGTTGATAAGCGGGCCGGCTCCTACAATGAGCAGTTCTTC. It specifies CSVDKRAGSYNEQFF.

This clone was observed a single time. The gene calls are TRBV6-5 and TRBJ2-3, with D maybe TRBD1 (5 bases). Germline V CDR1 and CDR2: MNHEY, SVGAGI. V was shortened by 6 bases and J by 3 bases, with 10 bases between the two germline ends. This CDR3 has 13 amino acids. The CDR3 region has the DNA TGTGCCAGCAGCGCGCCAGGGACAGATACGCAGTATTTT. It is translated as CASSAPGTDTQYF.

This chain uses TRBV20-1 with TRBJ2-2; 11 nucleotides align to TRBD2. There are 18 residues in the CDR3. From germline, CDR1 is DFQATT and CDR2 SNEGSKA (reference sequence). Trimming took 3 bases from V and 1 from J; bases not matched to a gene: 10. The CDR3 protein is CSASSSSGRPWNTGELFF. DNA for the CDR3: TGCAGTGCTAGTTCGTCTAGCGGGAGGCCTTGGAACACCGGGGAGCTGTTTTTT.

The V call is TRBV5-6, the J call TRBJ1-2; weak D call: TRBD1 (5 bases). CDR1 SGHDT and CDR2 YYEEEE come from the germline V gene. CDR3 length: 14 amino acids. Between the trimmed V and J ends, which lost 1 base and 12 bases, there was a span of 19 bases. The CDR3 DNA sequence: TGTGCCAGCAGCTTGTGGACAAGTTTAATGGGTGACACCTTC. This gives the protein CASSLWTSLMGDTF.